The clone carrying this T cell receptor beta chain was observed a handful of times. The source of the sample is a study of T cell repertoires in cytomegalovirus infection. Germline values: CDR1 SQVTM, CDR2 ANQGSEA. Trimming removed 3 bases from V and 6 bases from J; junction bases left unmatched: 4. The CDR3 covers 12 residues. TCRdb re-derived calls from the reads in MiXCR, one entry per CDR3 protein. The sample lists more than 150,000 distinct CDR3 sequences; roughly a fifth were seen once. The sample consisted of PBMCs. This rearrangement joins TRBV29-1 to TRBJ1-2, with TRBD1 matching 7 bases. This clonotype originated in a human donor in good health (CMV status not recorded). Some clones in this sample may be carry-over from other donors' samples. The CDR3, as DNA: TGCAGCGTTGACGACAGGGTGGATGGCTACACCTTC. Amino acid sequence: CSVDDRVDGYTF.